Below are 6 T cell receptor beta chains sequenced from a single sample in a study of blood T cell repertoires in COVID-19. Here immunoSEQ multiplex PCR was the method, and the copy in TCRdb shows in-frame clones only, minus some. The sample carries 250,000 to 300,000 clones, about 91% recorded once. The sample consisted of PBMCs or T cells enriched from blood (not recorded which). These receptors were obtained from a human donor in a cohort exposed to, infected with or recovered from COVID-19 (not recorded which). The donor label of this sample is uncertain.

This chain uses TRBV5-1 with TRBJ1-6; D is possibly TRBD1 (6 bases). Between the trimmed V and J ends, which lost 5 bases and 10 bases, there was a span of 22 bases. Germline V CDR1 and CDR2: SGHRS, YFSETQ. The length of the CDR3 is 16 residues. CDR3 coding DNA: TGCGCCAGCAGTACCGGGGAAGAGTTCACAGGGTCACCCCTCCACTTT. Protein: CASSTGEEFTGSPLHF.

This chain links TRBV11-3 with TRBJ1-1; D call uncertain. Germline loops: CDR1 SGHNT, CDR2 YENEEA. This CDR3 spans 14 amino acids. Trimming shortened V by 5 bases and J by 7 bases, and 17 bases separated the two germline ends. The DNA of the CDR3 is TGTGCCAGCAGCCTGGGAGATGGTACCGGTGAAGCTTTCTTT. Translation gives CASSLGDGTGEAFF.

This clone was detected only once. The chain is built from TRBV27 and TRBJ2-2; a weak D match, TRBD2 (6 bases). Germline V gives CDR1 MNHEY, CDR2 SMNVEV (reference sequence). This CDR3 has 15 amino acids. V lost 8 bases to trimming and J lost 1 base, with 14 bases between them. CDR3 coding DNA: TGTGCCAGCTCCTTTGTGGGAGGGAACACCGGGGAGCTGTTTTTT. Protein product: CASSFVGGNTGELFF.

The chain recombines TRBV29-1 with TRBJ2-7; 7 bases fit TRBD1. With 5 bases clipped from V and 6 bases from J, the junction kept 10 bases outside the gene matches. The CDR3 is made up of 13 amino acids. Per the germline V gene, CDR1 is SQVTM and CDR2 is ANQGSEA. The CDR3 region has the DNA TGCAGCGTTACTGGACAGGATTCTTTCGAGCAGTACTTC. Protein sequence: CSVTGQDSFEQYF.

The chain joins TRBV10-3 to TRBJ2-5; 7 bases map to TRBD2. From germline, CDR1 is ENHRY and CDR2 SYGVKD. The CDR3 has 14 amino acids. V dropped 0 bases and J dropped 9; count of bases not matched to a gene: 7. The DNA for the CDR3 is TGTGCCATCAGTGAGTCGGGGACGGGAGGTGCCCAGTACTTC. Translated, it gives CAISESGTGGAQYF.

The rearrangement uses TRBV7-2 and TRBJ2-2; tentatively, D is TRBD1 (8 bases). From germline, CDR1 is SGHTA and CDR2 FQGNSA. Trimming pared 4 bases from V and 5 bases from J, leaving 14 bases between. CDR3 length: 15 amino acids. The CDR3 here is CASSSTGGATGELFF. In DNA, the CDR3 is TGTGCCAGCAGCTCAACAGGGGGGGCGACCGGGGAGCTGTTTTTT.